One and the same sample provided the 23 T cell receptor beta chains below, sequenced in a study of shared clonotypes between healthy human individuals (TCRdb year 2020). Library preparation used the immunoSEQ multiplex PCR assay. Here the immuneACCESS table is served through TCRdb, limited to in-frame sequences with V and J called. Missing clones are a known gap in these copies; in checked studies unresolved V genes cover under half, and the rest lacks a known reason. Across this sample there are around 940,000 clones, with around three quarters seen only once. The ten largest clonotypes hold approximately 1.5% of the sample. Sequenced input: memory CD4+ T cells sorted from blood. The sample's cell subset or site label is to be understood as: CD45RA-negative fraction. Receptor source: a man younger than 35 in good health.

J is TRBJ2-7 and V is TRBV18; D call uncertain. The V end lost 2 bases, the J end lost 4 bases, and 9 bases lay between the germline ends. Germline CDR1 and CDR2: KGHSH and LQKENI. There are 13 residues in the CDR3. The CDR3 DNA follows: TGTGCCAGCTCACCATTCGACGGATACGAGCAGTACTTC. Protein product: CASSPFDGYEQYF. The full variable domain, its missing parts supplied by reference TRBV18 and TRBJ2-7, is NAGVMQNPRHLVRRRGQEARLRCSPMKGHSHVYWYRQLPEEGLKFMVYLQKENIIDESGMPKERFSAEFPKEGPSILRIQQVVRGDSAAYFCASSPFDGYEQYFGPGTRLTVT.

V gene TRBV7-8 combines with J gene TRBJ1-1; D possibly corresponds to TRBD1 (6 bases). The germline V gene encodes CDR1 SGHVS and CDR2 FQNEAQ. Trimming shortened V by 7 bases and J by 2 bases, and 11 bases separated the two germline ends. This CDR3 region has 13 residues. CDR3 coding DNA: TGTGCCAGCACCAGACAGGTTAACACTGAAGCTTTCTTT. Translating it yields CASTRQVNTEAFF.

The genes are TRBV19 and TRBJ2-3, with D uncertain. CDR1 and CDR2 from the germline V gene are LNHDA and SQIVND (reference sequence). The CDR3 extends over 16 amino acids. The V and J ends lost 0 bases and 2 bases respectively, with 12 bases between them. The CDR3 region is CASSIDLNRPTDTQYF. The CDR3 bases are TGTGCCAGTAGTATAGATCTTAACCGACCCACAGATACGCAGTATTTT.

This clone has at least ten counts. CDR3 nucleotide sequence: TGTGCCAGCAGTGAAGCGCTAGGGCGAAATGAAAAACTGTTTTTT. Its protein product is CASSEALGRNEKLFF. The chain employs TRBV2 and TRBJ1-4; unclear D gene. The CDR3 is made up of 15 amino acids. The ends were cut back, 0 bases at V and 5 bases at J, with 10 bases in the middle. Germline loops: CDR1 SNHLY, CDR2 FYNNEI.

A word on this clone: The sample holds other DNA sequences that translate to the same CDR3. The chain employs TRBV6-5 and TRBJ2-7; the match to TRBD1 covers 11 bases. V lost 6 bases and J lost 2; bases outside the gene matches: 0. CDR1 and CDR2 from the germline V gene are MNHEY and SVGAGI. The CDR3 has 13 amino acids. The CDR3 loop reads CASRDRGPYEQYF. CDR3 in DNA: TGTGCCAGCAGGGACAGGGGGCCCTACGAGCAGTACTTC.

This clone was counted a single time. The rearrangement uses TRBV27 and TRBJ2-7; TRBD2 matches 11 bases. The V gene end was trimmed by 4 bases and the J gene end by 0 bases; junction bases not matched to a gene: 2. Germline V lookup: CDR1 MNHEY, CDR2 SMNVEV (reference sequence). CDR3 length equals 15 residues. The DNA of the CDR3 is TGTGCCAGCAGTTCTAGCGGGGGGTACTCCTACGAGCAGTACTTC. Translation: CASSSSGGYSYEQYF.

The chain recombines TRBV5-1 with TRBJ2-1, with D hard to call. The CDR3 contains 15 residues. Per germline, CDR1 SGHRS and CDR2 YFSETQ. V lost 0 bases and J lost 9, with 16 bases in between. The CDR3: CASSLAGWSGTEQFF. The CDR3 region has the DNA TGCGCCAGCAGCTTGGCTGGGTGGTCGGGCACTGAGCAGTTCTTC. The full variable domain, its missing parts supplied by reference TRBV5-1 and TRBJ2-1, is KAGVTQTPRYLIKTRGQQVTLSCSPISGHRSVSWYQQTPGQGLQFLFEYFSETQRNKGNFPGRFSGRQFSNSRSEMNVSTLELGDSALYLCASSLAGWSGTEQFFGPGTRLTVL.

The CDR3 nucleotides are TGTGCCAGCACCGTCGACAGGGCGATAGCGGGAGGTAACGAGCAGTACTTC. Protein: CASTVDRAIAGGNEQYF. J is TRBJ2-7 and V is TRBV2, with 10 bases fitting TRBD2. The CDR3 has 17 residues. The ends lost 7 bases at V and 5 bases at J; junction bases unmatched: 17. The germline gives CDR1 SNHLY, CDR2 FYNNEI.

Worth noting for this clone: The same CDR3 also results from other DNA sequences found in this sample. V gene TRBV28 combines with J gene TRBJ1-1; D possibly corresponds to TRBD1 (5 bases). This CDR3 is built from 11 residues. The V end was cut by 6 bases, the J end by 5 bases, with 7 bases between. Germline loops: CDR1 MDHEN, CDR2 SYDVKM. This CDR3 is CASSPGTEAFF. The CDR3 DNA follows: TGTGCCAGCAGCCCAGGGACTGAAGCTTTCTTT.

This sequence joins TRBV30 and TRBJ1-2; D is perhaps TRBD1 (5 bases). The CDR3 runs to 13 residues. V was pared by 0 bases and J by 4 bases, with 9 bases between. Germline V gives CDR1 GTSNPN, CDR2 SVGIG (reference sequence). CDR3 bases: TGTGCCTGGAGTGTAAGGGGATCCTATGGCTACACCTTC. Its translation: CAWSVRGSYGYTF.

The chain has TRBV5-1 and TRBJ2-1; 7 positions agree with TRBD2. Trimming took 5 bases from V and 5 from J; bases not matched to a gene: 4. CDR1 is SGHRS, CDR2 YFSETQ, per germline. The CDR3 is 13 residues long. CDR3 in DNA: TGCGCCAGCAGTCTTCTAGCGGACAATGAGCAGTTCTTC. It encodes CASSLLADNEQFF.

This sequence joins TRBV2 and TRBJ2-7; 12 bases are shared with TRBD1. The CDR3 consists of 15 residues. Germline CDR1 SNHLY, CDR2 FYNNEI. V shed 7 bases and J 5 bases; nucleotides not matched to a gene: 9. CDR3 region: CASTREGQGAHEQYF. The CDR3 DNA sequence: TGTGCCAGCACCCGGGAGGGACAGGGGGCCCACGAGCAGTACTTC.

The chain couples TRBV4-3 to TRBJ2-2; 9 nucleotides align to TRBD1. The CDR3 consists of 17 residues. The germline CDR1 and CDR2 sequences are LGHNA and YSLEER. The V gene end was trimmed by 0 bases and the J gene end by 0 bases; junction bases not matched to a gene: 2. CDR3 nucleotide sequence: TGCGCCAGCAGCCAAGATCGGACAGGGGCGAACACCGGGGAGCTGTTTTTT. It encodes CASSQDRTGANTGELFF.

The chain uses TRBV19 and TRBJ1-2; TRBD1 is a possible D gene (5 bases). Germline V gene sequence: CDR1 LNHDA, CDR2 SQIVND (reference sequence). Deletions cut 4 bases from V and 8 bases from J, with 11 bases between. The CDR3 loop spans 12 amino acids. CDR3 amino acids: CASSNQGRGYTF. CDR3 bases: TGTGCCAGTAGTAACCAGGGTCGGGGCTACACCTTC.

The rearrangement links TRBV5-4 to TRBJ2-2; D is possibly TRBD2 (6 bases). V lost 2 bases and J 6 bases, leaving 14 bases between the germline ends. CDR1 and CDR2 from the germline V gene are SGHNT and YYREEE (reference sequence). CDR3 length equals 15 residues. CDR3 sequence (DNA): TGTGCCAGCAGCTTCGGACGCAGCGGGCCCGGGGAGCTGTTTTTT. Amino acids: CASSFGRSGPGELFF.

The CDR3 sequence is CASSPGQYNQPQHF. Written as DNA, the CDR3 is TGTGCCAGTAGTCCCGGACAGTACAATCAGCCCCAGCATTTT. This chain links TRBV19 with TRBJ1-5, with D tentatively TRBD1 (6 bases). Trimming left V 5 bases short and J 3 bases short, with 11 bases between. This CDR3 contains 14 residues. Germline values: CDR1 LNHDA, CDR2 SQIVND (reference sequence).

Only one count was recorded for this clone. This chain links TRBV7-6 with TRBJ2-7, with 10 bases matching TRBD1. From germline, CDR1 is SGHVS and CDR2 FNYEAQ. Trimming at V came to 8 bases and at J to 4 bases, leaving 8 bases not matched to a gene. The CDR3 loop spans 14 amino acids. The CDR3 DNA reads TGTGCCAGCGCCAGGGGGACAGGGGTTTACGAGCAGTACTTC. This translates into CASARGTGVYEQYF.

The chain joins TRBV7-3 to TRBJ1-6, with no clear D. CDR3 length: 15 amino acids. Germline-derived CDR1 and CDR2 are SGHTA and FQGTGA. The V end was cut by 2 bases, the J end by 7 bases, with 12 bases between. The CDR3 spells CASSLSGGGNSPLHF. For the CDR3, the DNA is TGTGCCAGCAGCTTATCGGGTGGTGGAAATTCACCCCTCCACTTT.

The chain links TRBV4-3 to TRBJ1-2, with 9 bases that match TRBD1. CDR3 size: 16 residues. Germline V CDR1 and CDR2: LGHNA, YSLEER. The ends lost 1 base at V and 2 bases at J; junction bases unmatched: 5. The CDR3 sequence: CASSQVVTGGNYGYTF. For the CDR3, the DNA is TGCGCCAGCAGCCAAGTTGTGACAGGGGGAAACTATGGCTACACCTTC.

Comment on this clone: Other DNA sequences of this sample code for an identical CDR3. The gene calls are TRBV5-1 and TRBJ1-3; the D gene is possibly TRBD1 (5 bases). The CDR3 sequence is 15 residues long. The germline V gene has CDR1 SGHRS and CDR2 YFSETQ. Trimming took 0 bases from V and 2 from J, leaving 9 bases between them. CDR3 coding DNA: TGCGCCAGCAGCTTGGATGGGGCAGCTGGAAACACCATATATTTT. Translated: CASSLDGAAGNTIYF.

The sample holds a few counts of this clone. The sample holds other DNA sequences that translate to the same CDR3. The rearrangement joins TRBV6-6 to TRBJ1-1, with 7 bases matching TRBD1. Per germline, CDR1 MNHNY and CDR2 SVGAGI (reference sequence). Trimming at V came to 5 bases and at J to 10 bases, leaving 10 bases not matched to a gene. The CDR3 extends over 13 amino acids. In nucleotides, the CDR3 is TGTGCCAGCAGTCCGGACTCTCCAGGGGGAGCTTTCTTT. Its protein is CASSPDSPGGAFF.

CDR3 coding DNA: TGTGCCAGCAGCATTCAATGGACAACCTACGAGCAGTACTTC. Translation gives CASSIQWTTYEQYF. The V gene is TRBV2, the J gene TRBJ2-7; D might be TRBD1 (5 bases). Trimming pared 6 bases from V and 2 bases from J, leaving 14 bases between. Germline V gene data show CDR1 as SNHLY and CDR2 as FYNNEI. This CDR3 region has 14 residues.

This clone was seen only once. V and J are TRBV6-1 and TRBJ1-5, with TRBD1 as a possible D gene (5 bases). The germline V gene encodes CDR1 MNHNS and CDR2 SASEGT. This CDR3 has 13 amino acids. V was trimmed by 7 bases and J by 2 bases, leaving 9 bases between them. DNA for the CDR3: TGTGCCAGCATTAAGGGGCGCAATCAGCCCCAGCATTTT. It translates to CASIKGRNQPQHF.